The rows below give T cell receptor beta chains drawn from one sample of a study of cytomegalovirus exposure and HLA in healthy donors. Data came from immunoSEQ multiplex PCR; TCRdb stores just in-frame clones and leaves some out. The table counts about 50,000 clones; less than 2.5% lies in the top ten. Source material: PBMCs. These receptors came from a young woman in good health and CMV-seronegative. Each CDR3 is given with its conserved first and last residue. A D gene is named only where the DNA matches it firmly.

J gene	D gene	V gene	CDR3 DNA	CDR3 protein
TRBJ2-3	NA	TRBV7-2	TGTGCCAGCAGCTACCAGGGGAGCGCAGATACGCAGTATTTT	CASSYQGSADTQYF
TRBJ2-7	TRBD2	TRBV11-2	TGTGCCAGCAGCCCCAGCCCCCTCGGGACTAAGTTTTACGAGCAGTACTTC	CASSPSPLGTKFYEQYF
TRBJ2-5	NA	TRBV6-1	TGTGCCAGCAGTGAAGTAACCGGCGGGGGCTGGGAGACCCAGTACTTC	CASSEVTGGGWETQYF
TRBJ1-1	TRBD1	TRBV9	TGTGCCAGCAGCGCCTCGAAGGACAGGGGAAATGAAGCTTTCTTT	CASSASKDRGNEAFF
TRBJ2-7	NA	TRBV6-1	TGTGCCAGCACCTTGCGGTCAGGGTCCTACGAGCAGTACTTC	CASTLRSGSYEQYF
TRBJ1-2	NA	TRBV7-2	TGTGCCAGCAGTAAACAGGGCTATGGCTACACCTTC	CASSKQGYGYTF
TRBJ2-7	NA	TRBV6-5	TGTGCCAGCAGTTACTCGCGGGGGCTATGGTACTTC	CASSYSRGLWYF
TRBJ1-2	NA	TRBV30	TGTGCCTGGACCAACGGAGGTGTTGGCTACACCTTC	CAWTNGGVGYTF
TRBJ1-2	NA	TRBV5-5	TGTGCCAGCAGCCAGGGGTATGGCTACACCTTC	CASSQGYGYTF
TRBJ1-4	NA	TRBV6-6	TGTGCCAGCAGTTACGGTCCTCCCCGGTCCCTGTTTTTT	CASSYGPPRSLFF
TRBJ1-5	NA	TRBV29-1	TGCAGCGTTGCTGTCCAGGGGCAGCCCCAGCATTTT	CSVAVQGQPQHF
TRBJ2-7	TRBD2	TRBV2	TGTGCCAGCAGCCCGACTAGCGGCTACGAGCAGTACTTC	CASSPTSGYEQYF
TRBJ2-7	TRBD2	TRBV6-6	TGTGCCAGCAGGTCCTACGGGACTAGCGGGTTCCACGAGCAGTACTTC	CASRSYGTSGFHEQYF
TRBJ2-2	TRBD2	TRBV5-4	TGTGCCAGCAGCAAGAGACTAGCGGGGGGGATTGAGGAGCTGTTTTTT	CASSKRLAGGIEELFF
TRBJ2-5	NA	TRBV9	TGTGCCAGCAGCTCATCCGCGACCTTGGCGGGACCAGAGACCCAGTACTTC	CASSSSATLAGPETQYF
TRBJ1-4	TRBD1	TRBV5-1	TGCGCCAGCAGTACCAGACAGGGGGCAAATGAAAAACTGTTTTTT	CASSTRQGANEKLFF
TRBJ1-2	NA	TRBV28	TGTGCCAGCAGTTTACCCGGCAGGGTGGCCTATGGCTACACCTTC	CASSLPGRVAYGYTF
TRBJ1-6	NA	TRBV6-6	TGTGCCAGCGGGGTCTCGGGAAATTCACCCCTCCACTTT	CASGVSGNSPLHF
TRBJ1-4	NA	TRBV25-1	TGTGCCAGCAGTGAGCACAGCTTGAATGAAAAACTGTTTTTT	CASSEHSLNEKLFF
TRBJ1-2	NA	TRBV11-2	TGTGCCAGCAGCTTATACTGGGGGGGGCCCTATGGCTACACCTTC	CASSLYWGGPYGYTF
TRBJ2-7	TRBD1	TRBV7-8	TGTGCCAGCAGCTCCCGACAGGGGGGAGACGAGCAGTACTTC	CASSSRQGGDEQYF
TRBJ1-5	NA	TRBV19	TGTGCCAGTGACAGGTTGACAATAGGAAGCAATCAGCCCCAGCATTTT	CASDRLTIGSNQPQHF
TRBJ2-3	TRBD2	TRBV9	TGTGCCAGCAGCGTGCTAGCGGGAGGGCATGAAGATACGCAGTATTTT	CASSVLAGGHEDTQYF
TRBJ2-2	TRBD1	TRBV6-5	TGTGCCAGCAGCCCCGGGACAGAGATCGGGGAGCTGTTTTTT	CASSPGTEIGELFF
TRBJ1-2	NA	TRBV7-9	TGTGCCAGCAGCTTAGGACAACACCACTATGGCTACACCTTC	CASSLGQHHYGYTF